This T cell receptor beta chain emerged from a study of blood T cell repertoires in COVID-19. Study-level information: From the United States, Italy and Spain came samples of acute and convalescent COVID-19.

Germline V gene data show CDR1 as SGHVS and CDR2 as FQNEAQ. The CDR3 has 13 residues. J was trimmed by 7 bases and V by 4 bases; bases with no gene match: 6. In the study's own analysis: Amplification from reference gene primers served as the basis for estimated nucleated cell counts. Repertoires were generated with immunoSEQ multiplex PCR, while TCRdb's copy carries only in-frame clones and drops some. That table gives V, J and clone size, and the DNA gave D and trimming. The sample shows a few hundred thousand clones, around 87% of them seen only once. The TCR sequence derives from a woman in her 30s who had recovered from COVID-19. Sequenced sample: peripheral blood. The chain is built from TRBV7-8 and TRBJ2-7; the match to TRBD1 covers 8 bases. The CDR3 nucleotides are TGTGCCAGCAGCTCCTTTCGGACAGGGGAGCAGTACTTC. Protein sequence: CASSSFRTGEQYF.